This T cell receptor (beta chain) was identified during a study of cytomegalovirus exposure and HLA in healthy donors. J gave up 2 bases and V 6 bases, and 11 bases lay outside the gene matches. Germline CDR1 LNHDA, CDR2 SQIVND (reference sequence). This CDR3 is 17 amino acids long. In the PCR, 60 Vbeta and 13 Jbeta primers were used. Sequenced by immunoSEQ multiplex PCR; TCRdb stores in-frame clones only, minus some. In the table there are 90,000 to 150,000 clones, roughly 82% of which are singletons. The chain carries TRBV19 and TRBJ1-4; 8 nucleotides line up with TRBD1. The origin of this receptor is a woman aged 40 to 55 in good health and CMV-seropositive. The sequenced sample was PBMCs. CDR3 in DNA: TGTGCCAGTAGCCCTCCCGGGACAGGTGACACTAATGAAAAACTGTTTTTT. Its translation is CASSPPGTGDTNEKLFF. Variable domain in full (rest from reference TRBV19 and TRBJ1-4): DGGITQSPKYLFRKEGQNVTLSCEQNLNHDAMYWYRQDPGQGLRLIYYSQIVNDFQKGDIAEGYSVSREKKESFPLTVTSAQKNPTAFYLCASSPPGTGDTNEKLFFGSGTQLSVL.